These 31 T cell receptor beta chains were all obtained from the same sample, sequenced in a study of regulatory T cells in long-lasting Graves disease. Time point indicated: newly diagnosed GD, antithyroid drugs for less than 3 months. Construction of the TCR library relied on RNA isolated from PBMCs. Arm-PCR of CDR3 regions with iRepertoire HTBI primers generated TCR beta libraries. From the multiplex PCR reads, TCRdb called clonotypes with MiXCR, one entry per CDR3 protein. The sample records more than 450,000 distinct CDR3 sequences, around 15% being singletons. The data were also submitted as part of a second study, on T cells in Graves' hyperthyroidism and ophthalmopathy.

The material was peripheral blood mononuclear cells (PBMCs), obtained at new diagnosis, from a patient treated with antithyroid drugs. The source is a man aged 35 to 55 with Graves disease.

The chain has TRBV25-1 and TRBJ1-2, with D perhaps matching TRBD1 (5 bases). Germline assignment: CDR1 MGHDK and CDR2 SYGVNS. The V end was cut by 5 bases, the J end by 2 bases, with 12 bases between. The CDR3 consists of 14 residues. The CDR3 protein is CASSRDGLNYGYTF. The CDR3 nucleotides read TGTGCCAGCAGTAGGGACGGCTTAAACTATGGCTACACCTTC.

This clonotype appeared a few times. The genes are TRBV29-1 and TRBJ1-1; weak D call: TRBD1 (5 bases). CDR3 length equals 12 residues. Trimming shortened V by 7 bases and J by 1 base, and 10 bases separated the two germline ends. Per germline, CDR1 SQVTM and CDR2 ANQGSEA. The CDR3 bases are TGCAGCGGAGGACACCAGAACACTGAAGCTTTCTTT. Translating gives CSGGHQNTEAFF.

This clonotype has at least ten counts. The gene calls are TRBV12-3 or TRBV12-4 and TRBJ2-5, with D possibly being TRBD1 (5 bases). The germline V and J ends were trimmed by 8 bases and 2 bases, with 6 bases remaining between them. There are 11 residues in the CDR3. The CDR3 loop is CASAGQETQYF. In DNA, the CDR3 is TGTGCCAGCGCAGGGCAAGAGACCCAGTACTTC.

The table lists this clonotype with many counts. The chain links TRBV11-3 to TRBJ2-7; possible D gene TRBD1, 6 bases. V was trimmed by 9 bases and J by 4 bases, leaving 16 bases between them. Germline lookup yields CDR1 SGHNT and CDR2 YENEEA. The CDR3 is 13 residues long. In nucleotides, the CDR3 is TGTGCCAGTAGTACAGGGTTTACTTACGAGCAGTACTTC. It translates to CASSTGFTYEQYF.

The V gene is TRBV20-1, the J gene TRBJ2-5; 8 bases fit TRBD1. Trimming cost V 4 bases and J 4 bases; bases outside gene matches: 5. The germline V gene has CDR1 DFQATT and CDR2 SNEGSKA (reference sequence). The CDR3 length is 13 residues. CDR3 protein: CSATPGQGETQYF. DNA of the CDR3: TGCAGTGCTACTCCTGGACAGGGAGAGACCCAGTACTTC.

This sequence joins TRBV5-5 and TRBJ1-5, with TRBD1 as a possible D gene (6 bases). This CDR3 has 14 residues. CDR1 SGHKS and CDR2 YYEKEE come from the germline V gene (reference sequence). Trimming removed 0 bases from V and 10 bases from J, with 14 bases in between. The CDR3 here is CASSLGTEHLPQHF. The CDR3 nucleotides are TGTGCCAGCAGCTTGGGGACAGAACACCTCCCCCAGCATTTT.

In its sample, this clonotype was seen a few times. The V and J genes are TRBV24-1 and TRBJ2-6; no clear D. CDR3 length: 15 residues. The germline gives CDR1 KGHDR, CDR2 SFDVKD. With 3 bases removed from V and 3 bases from J, the gap between germline ends came to 8 bases. CDR3 region: CATSDRRGGANVLTF. CDR3 nucleotides: TGTGCCACCAGTGATCGTCGTGGTGGGGCCAACGTCCTGACTTTC.

The table lists this clonotype with a few counts. The CDR3 nucleotides are TGTGCCAGCAGTTTATTGGGCAGGATGGCCGTCTACGAGCAGTACTTC. Protein sequence: CASSLLGRMAVYEQYF. V usage is TRBV27 and J usage is TRBJ2-7, with unresolved D. CDR3 size: 16 residues. Germline CDR1 MNHEY, CDR2 SMNVEV (reference sequence). Trimming took off 1 base at V and 3 bases at J, with 16 bases between the two ends.

A few counts support this clonotype. CDR3 DNA sequence: TGTGCCAGCAGTGGAAATATTCGGCAGGGCCCTACCTACGAGCAGTACTTC. This codes for CASSGNIRQGPTYEQYF. The chain joins TRBV6-2 or TRBV6-3 to TRBJ2-7, with D perhaps TRBD1 (5 bases). The germline gives CDR1 MNHEY, CDR2 SVGEGT. This CDR3 contains 17 residues. The V end was cut by 5 bases, the J end by 2 bases, with 22 bases between.

This clonotype was seen repeatedly, ten times or more. This chain connects TRBV20-1 to TRBJ2-7, with D possibly TRBD1 on 5 matching bases. The germline gives CDR1 DFQATT, CDR2 SNEGSKA (reference sequence). The CDR3 spans 11 residues. V gave up 3 bases and J gave up 7 bases, with 10 bases separating them. CDR3 amino acids: CSARSQGEQYF. The CDR3 DNA sequence: TGCAGTGCTAGGTCTCAGGGAGAGCAGTACTTC.

The chain recombines TRBV6-1 with TRBJ1-2, with a weak D call TRBD1 (6 bases). The V gene lost 2 bases and the J gene lost 3 bases, with 22 bases spanning the gap. CDR1 and CDR2 (germline): MNHNS, SASEGT. This CDR3 contains 18 residues. The DNA of the CDR3 is TGTGCCAGCAGTGAAAATCAGTGGGACAAGGACTTGGACTATGGCTACACCTTC. Protein sequence: CASSENQWDKDLDYGYTF.

This clonotype was counted many times. The chain recombines TRBV28 with TRBJ1-5, with a weak D call TRBD1 (5 bases). The CDR3 is made up of 14 amino acids. The germline gives CDR1 MDHEN, CDR2 SYDVKM. Trimming took 3 bases from V and 5 from J, leaving 11 bases between them. The CDR3 nucleotides are TGTGCCAGCAGTTTTCCCCAGGGTTATCAGCCCCAGCATTTT. Its protein product is CASSFPQGYQPQHF.

This clonotype was recorded at least ten times. The rearrangement uses TRBV27 and TRBJ1-1; possibly TRBD1 for D (5 bases). V was trimmed by 5 bases and J by 4 bases, leaving 20 bases between them. The CDR3 consists of 16 residues. The germline V gene has CDR1 MNHEY and CDR2 SMNVEV (reference sequence). In DNA form, the CDR3 reads TGTGCCAGCAGTCCCTTCGGAACTCTGGGGGGCACTGAAGCTTTCTTT. It specifies CASSPFGTLGGTEAFF.

This clonotype was counted many times. V gene TRBV28 combines with J gene TRBJ1-1; the D gene is possibly TRBD1 (6 bases). The CDR3 is made up of 15 amino acids. Trimming took 5 bases from V and 1 from J, leaving 14 bases between them. CDR1 MDHEN and CDR2 SYDVKM come from the germline V gene. The CDR3 protein is CASSPWGLANTEAFF. The CDR3 nucleotides are TGTGCCAGCAGTCCATGGGGGCTCGCGAACACTGAAGCTTTCTTT.

This clonotype was counted a few times. This sequence joins TRBV6-1 and TRBJ2-1, with D possibly TRBD1 on 5 matching bases. V lost 8 bases and J lost 12, with 14 bases in between. Germline-derived CDR1 and CDR2 are MNHNS and SASEGT. This CDR3 is 11 amino acids long. CDR3: CASAREIGQFF. DNA of the CDR3: TGTGCCAGCGCCAGGGAAATAGGGCAGTTCTTC.

This clonotype has ten or more counts. The chain carries TRBV29-1 and TRBJ2-7; TRBD2 is a possible D gene (5 bases). Germline V gene sequence: CDR1 SQVTM, CDR2 ANQGSEA. V shed 5 bases and J shed 7 bases, with 15 bases lying between them. The CDR3 spans 12 residues. The CDR3 protein is CSVIRTGGEQYF. In DNA, the CDR3 is TGCAGCGTTATACGGACTGGAGGAGAGCAGTACTTC.

The sample holds many counts of this clonotype. This chain joins TRBV12-3 or TRBV12-4 and TRBJ2-7; D not resolved. The CDR3 runs 15 residues. Trimming took off 6 bases at V and 2 bases at J, with 17 bases between the two ends. The CDR3 protein is CASSPRAQEAYEQYF. CDR3 sequence (DNA): TGTGCCAGCAGCCCCCGGGCGCAGGAAGCCTACGAGCAGTACTTC.

This clonotype was counted ten times or more. This chain connects TRBV7-9 to TRBJ2-7; 8 bases align to TRBD2. The V segment lost 4 bases and the J segment 4 bases; nucleotides outside the gene matches: 9. The CDR3 sequence is 15 residues long. CDR1 and CDR2 from the germline V gene are SEHNR and FQNEAQ (reference sequence). CDR3 in DNA: TGTGCCAGCAGCTCCACCGGGACTAGGCAATACGAGCAGTACTTC. It encodes CASSSTGTRQYEQYF.

The V call is TRBV10-2, the J call TRBJ2-1; D unresolved. There are 15 residues in the CDR3. Germline CDR1 WSHSY, CDR2 SAAADI. Trimming removed 3 bases from V and 5 bases from J, with 14 bases in between. The CDR3 sequence is CASSDVASHDNEQFF. The CDR3 DNA reads as TGCGCCAGCAGTGATGTGGCCAGCCATGACAATGAGCAGTTCTTC.

This clonotype was counted at least ten times. The chain links TRBV19 to TRBJ2-1, with TRBD2 matching over 10 bases. The V segment lost 4 bases and the J segment 2 bases; nucleotides outside the gene matches: 2. Germline lookup yields CDR1 LNHDA and CDR2 SQIVND (reference sequence). This CDR3 is built from 15 residues. In nucleotides, the CDR3 is TGTGCCAGTAGTACTAGCGGGAGAACCTACAATGAGCAGTTCTTC. It specifies CASSTSGRTYNEQFF.

This clonotype was detected ten times or more. The chain recombines TRBV28 with TRBJ2-3; 7 bases map to TRBD1. V lost 2 bases, J lost 1 base, and 9 bases stayed unmatched. Germline loops: CDR1 MDHEN, CDR2 SYDVKM. The length of the CDR3 is 17 residues. CDR3 in amino acids: CASSLHPPGQRTDTQYF. The CDR3 region has the DNA TGTGCCAGCAGTTTACATCCACCGGGACAGCGCACAGATACGCAGTATTTT.

This clonotype was detected many times. The V and J genes are TRBV18 and TRBJ2-3; unclear D gene. The CDR3 runs to 12 residues. Per germline, CDR1 KGHSH and CDR2 LQKENI. The germline V and J ends were trimmed by 3 bases and 1 base, with 2 bases remaining between them. The CDR3 DNA follows: TGTGCCAGCTCACCTCGCACAGATACGCAGTATTTT. Translation: CASSPRTDTQYF.

The chain is built from TRBV25-1 and TRBJ2-7; 8 bases are a match to TRBD1. After removal of 3 bases from V and 4 bases from J, the junction contained 5 bases not matched to a gene. Germline V gene lookup returns CDR1 MGHDK and CDR2 SYGVNS. This CDR3 is built from 14 residues. The CDR3 DNA follows: TGTGCCAGCAGTGATAGACAGGGGCGTTACGAGCAGTACTTC. This codes for CASSDRQGRYEQYF.

In this sample, this clonotype turned up a few times. This rearrangement joins TRBV20-1 to TRBJ1-2, with D maybe TRBD1 (6 bases). This CDR3 contains 15 residues. CDR1 is DFQATT and CDR2 is SNEGSKA in the germline V gene (reference sequence). Trimming shortened V by 0 bases and J by 5 bases, and 16 bases separated the two germline ends. The CDR3 reads CSARDVAAGAYGYTF. As DNA, the CDR3 is TGCAGTGCTAGAGATGTCGCAGCGGGGGCTTATGGCTACACCTTC.

Many counts were recorded for this clonotype. V and J are TRBV2 and TRBJ1-2; D not resolved. The CDR3 has 14 amino acids. V lost 6 bases, J lost 4 bases, and 15 bases lay in between. Germline loops: CDR1 SNHLY, CDR2 FYNNEI. CDR3 DNA: TGTGCCAGCAGGGATGAGGGTTTAGGCTATGGCTACACCTTC. Its protein product is CASRDEGLGYGYTF.

The chain links TRBV12-3 or TRBV12-4 to TRBJ1-2; perhaps TRBD1 as D (5 bases). This CDR3 has 14 residues. The germline V and J ends were trimmed by 3 bases and 1 base, with 9 bases remaining between them. CDR3 sequence: CASSFQGVNYGYTF. Written as DNA, the CDR3 is TGTGCCAGCAGTTTTCAGGGTGTTAACTATGGCTACACCTTC.

This clonotype was counted many times. The V and J genes are TRBV9 and TRBJ2-1; 11 bases fit TRBD2. Germline trimming cut 0 bases from V and 7 bases from J; bases unmatched to any gene: 6. The CDR3 contains 16 residues. The germline V gene encodes CDR1 SGDLS and CDR2 YYNGEE. The CDR3 DNA reads as TGTGCCAGCAGCGTAGGGGCTAGCGGGAGGACGAATGAGCAGTTCTTC. It translates to CASSVGASGRTNEQFF.

This clonotype came up many times. The chain carries TRBV2 and TRBJ2-3, with 10 bases matching TRBD1. The CDR3 covers 15 residues. V lost 8 bases and J lost 2; bases outside the gene matches: 7. The germline gives CDR1 SNHLY, CDR2 FYNNEI. Here the CDR3 DNA reads TGTGCCAGCGGATGGACAGGGGGTGACACAGATACGCAGTATTTT. Translation gives CASGWTGGDTDTQYF.

This clonotype was seen ten or more times. The chain is built from TRBV11-2 and TRBJ1-6; D not resolved. V gave up 4 bases and J gave up 0 bases, with 4 bases separating them. Germline V gene data show CDR1 as SGHAT and CDR2 as FQNNGV. This CDR3 region has 14 residues. The CDR3 region has the DNA TGTGCCAGCAGCTCAACCTCCTATAATTCACCCCTCCACTTT. This translates into CASSSTSYNSPLHF.

This clonotype came up a few times. The chain uses TRBV5-1 and TRBJ2-1; 8 nucleotides line up with TRBD2. The V gene's germline CDR1 is SGHRS and CDR2 YFSETQ. CDR3 length: 15 amino acids. Unmatched junction bases numbered 3, after V lost 0 bases and J lost 4 bases. CDR3 bases: TGCGCCAGCAGCTTGGACCTAGCGGGTTACAATGAGCAGTTCTTC. This gives the protein CASSLDLAGYNEQFF.

This clonotype was counted between two and nine times. V usage is TRBV6-7 and J usage is TRBJ2-2, with 10 bases matching TRBD2. TRBV6-7 qualifies as an ORF whose function is uncertain. The CDR3 covers 21 residues. V lost 2 bases to trimming and J lost 3 bases; unmatched junction nucleotides: 18. CDR3 protein: CASSYRKAGGPKTDDTGELFF. For the CDR3, the DNA is TGTGCCAGCAGTTACAGGAAAGCGGGAGGGCCAAAAACGGACGACACCGGGGAGCTGTTTTTT.